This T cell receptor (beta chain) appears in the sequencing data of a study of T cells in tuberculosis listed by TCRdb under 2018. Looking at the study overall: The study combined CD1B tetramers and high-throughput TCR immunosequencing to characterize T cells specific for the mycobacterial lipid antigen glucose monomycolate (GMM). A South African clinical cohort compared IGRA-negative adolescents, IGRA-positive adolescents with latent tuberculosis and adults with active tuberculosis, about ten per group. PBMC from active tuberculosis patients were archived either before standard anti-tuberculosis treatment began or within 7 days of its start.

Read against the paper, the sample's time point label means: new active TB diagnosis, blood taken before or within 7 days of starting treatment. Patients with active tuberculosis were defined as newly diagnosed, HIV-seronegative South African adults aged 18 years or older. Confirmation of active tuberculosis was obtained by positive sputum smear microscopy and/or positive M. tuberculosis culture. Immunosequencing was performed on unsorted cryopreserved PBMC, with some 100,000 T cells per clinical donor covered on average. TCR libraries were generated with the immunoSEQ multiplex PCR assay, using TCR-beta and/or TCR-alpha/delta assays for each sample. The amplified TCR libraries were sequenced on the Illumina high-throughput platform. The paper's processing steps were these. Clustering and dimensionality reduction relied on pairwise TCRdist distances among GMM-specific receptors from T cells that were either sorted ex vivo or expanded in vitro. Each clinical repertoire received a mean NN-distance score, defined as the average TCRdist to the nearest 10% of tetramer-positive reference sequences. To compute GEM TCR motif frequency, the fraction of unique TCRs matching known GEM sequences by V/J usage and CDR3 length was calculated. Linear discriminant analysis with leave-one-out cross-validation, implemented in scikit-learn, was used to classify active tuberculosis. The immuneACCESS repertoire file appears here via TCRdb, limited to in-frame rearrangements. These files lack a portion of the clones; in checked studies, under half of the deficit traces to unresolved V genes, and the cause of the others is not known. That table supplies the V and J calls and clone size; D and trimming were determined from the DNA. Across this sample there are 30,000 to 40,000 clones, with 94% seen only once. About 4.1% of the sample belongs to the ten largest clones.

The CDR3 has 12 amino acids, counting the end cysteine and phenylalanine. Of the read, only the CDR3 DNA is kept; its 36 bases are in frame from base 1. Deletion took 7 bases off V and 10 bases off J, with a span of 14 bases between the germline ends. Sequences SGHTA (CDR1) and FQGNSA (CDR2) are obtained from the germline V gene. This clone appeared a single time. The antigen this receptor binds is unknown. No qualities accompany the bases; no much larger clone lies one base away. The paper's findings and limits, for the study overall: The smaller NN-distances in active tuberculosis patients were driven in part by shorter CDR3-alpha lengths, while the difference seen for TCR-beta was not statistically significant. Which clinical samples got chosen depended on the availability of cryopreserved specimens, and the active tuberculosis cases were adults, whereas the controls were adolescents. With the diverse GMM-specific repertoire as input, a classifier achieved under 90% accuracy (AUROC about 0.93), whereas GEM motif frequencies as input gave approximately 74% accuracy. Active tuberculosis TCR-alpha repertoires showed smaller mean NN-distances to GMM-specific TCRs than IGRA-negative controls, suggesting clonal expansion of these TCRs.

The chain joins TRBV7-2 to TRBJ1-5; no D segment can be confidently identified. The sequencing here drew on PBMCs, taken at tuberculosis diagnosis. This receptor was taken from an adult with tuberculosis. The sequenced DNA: TGTGCCAGCACCTCACCAGGCCACCCCCAGCATTTT. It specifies CASTSPGHPQHF.